This T cell receptor beta chain was documented in a study of T-cell memory formation after mild COVID-19. This CDR3 is built from 13 residues. Trimming removed 6 bases from V and 7 bases from J; junction bases left unmatched: 6. Germline V gene lookup returns CDR1 ENHRY and CDR2 SYGVKD. TCRdb re-called the 5' RACE reads through MiXCR, storing one row per CDR3 protein. Of about 270,000 distinct CDR3 sequences listed, about a sixth were seen once; the top ten hold roughly 23%. This clonotype was found a few times. Its antigen is unidentified. General study findings and limits: The SARS-CoV-2 specificity of second-wave clones reaching peak at day 37 remained unverified.

The rearrangement joins TRBV10-3 to TRBJ1-5; 7 positions agree with TRBD1. This clonotype was obtained from a man aged 18 to 29 who had mild COVID-19 (a few samples of this study predate the infection). Cell type and time point are not known. Specimen: PBMCs or a T cell subset sorted from them (not recorded which). The CDR3 region has the DNA TGTGCCATCAGAGACAGGGTAGGACAGCCCCAGCATTTT. Its translation is CAIRDRVGQPQHF.